The next 15 T cell receptor beta chains were all read from a single sample in a study of OX40 agonist ivuxolimab in advanced cancers. Only in-frame clones appear in the TCRdb table, and some are missing; sequencing was by immunoSEQ multiplex PCR. The table has approximately 70,000 clones, 86% seen once. The sequencing here drew on CD4+ or CD8+ T cells sorted from blood, taken in a trial of the OX40 agonist ivuxolimab. The receptors were sampled from an adult with an advanced solid tumor such as melanoma, head and neck, liver or kidney cancer.

This clone came up a few times. J is TRBJ2-1 and V is TRBV14; D unclear. The V end was cut by 2 bases, the J end by 7 bases, with 12 bases between. The CDR3 is 14 residues long. CDR1 SGHDN and CDR2 FVKESK come from the germline V gene. This chain's CDR3 is CASSQNPLSNEQFF. CDR3 nucleotides: TGTGCCAGCAGCCAAAACCCCCTGTCGAATGAGCAGTTCTTC.

The CDR3 DNA is TGTGCCAGCAGTGAAGGGACAGAATATTCCAAGAGGACCCAGTACTTC. Protein product: CASSEGTEYSKRTQYF. V and J are TRBV6-1 and TRBJ2-5, with a tentative D call TRBD1 (6 bases). Trimming stripped 1 base from V and 7 bases from J, with 19 bases between. The CDR3 has 16 amino acids. Looked up from germline, CDR1 is MNHNS and CDR2 is SASEGT.

This clone was seen more than once but under ten times. The chain couples TRBV2 to TRBJ2-1; no definite D call. CDR1 is SNHLY and CDR2 is FYNNEI in the germline V gene. V was trimmed by 5 bases and J by 11 bases, leaving 7 bases between them. CDR3 length equals 10 residues. The CDR3 DNA reads as TGTGCCAGCAGTACATCCAAGCAGTTCTTC. It is translated as CASSTSKQFF.

The chain employs TRBV9 and TRBJ2-1; TRBD1 might be the D (5 bases). CDR3 length: 18 amino acids. CDR1 and CDR2 from the germline V gene are SGDLS and YYNGEE. V was pared by 3 bases and J by 4 bases, with 23 bases between. CDR3 sequence (DNA): TGTGCCAGCAGCGAGTCCAGGGAAAAGGGCCTAAATTACAATGAGCAGTTCTTC. Protein: CASSESREKGLNYNEQFF.

The chain links TRBV5-5 to TRBJ2-7, with TRBD2 matching over 7 bases. The germline V gene encodes CDR1 SGHKS and CDR2 YYEKEE (reference sequence). The junction had 7 bases not matched to a gene; V was cut back by 2 bases and J by 2 bases. This CDR3 contains 15 residues. The CDR3 DNA reads TGTGCCAGCAGCTTAACAGCGGGAACCACCTACGAGCAGTACTTC. The encoded protein is CASSLTAGTTYEQYF.

The chain couples TRBV6-5 to TRBJ1-6; D is perhaps TRBD1 (5 bases). Germline V gene lookup returns CDR1 MNHEY and CDR2 SVGAGI. V was trimmed by 2 bases and J by 9 bases, leaving 14 bases between them. CDR3 length: 15 residues. The CDR3 nucleotides read TGTGCCAGCAGTTACATGGGACGGGGGAGTTCACCCCTCCACTTT. Its translation: CASSYMGRGSSPLHF.

This clone was detected only once. The CDR3 region has the DNA TGTGCCAGCAGTGGGGGTGAGCAGTTCTTC. Amino acid sequence: CASSGGEQFF. The rearrangement uses TRBV2 and TRBJ2-1; no reliable D call. The CDR3 consists of 10 residues. V was cut by 4 bases and J by 9 bases, with 4 bases left in between. Germline loops: CDR1 SNHLY, CDR2 FYNNEI. The full variable domain, in which reference TRBV2 and TRBJ2-1 provide the parts outside the CDR3, is EPEVTQTPSHQVTQMGQEVILRCVPISNHLYFYWYRQILGQKVEFLVSFYNNEISEKSEIFDDQFSVERPDGSNFTLKIRSTKLEDSAMYFCASSGGEQFFGPGTRLTVL.

In DNA form, the CDR3 reads TGTGCCACCGCGCAGGGCCTCCTAGGGTATGGCTACACCTTC. Protein: CATAQGLLGYGYTF. The rearrangement uses TRBV6-1 and TRBJ1-2, with D maybe TRBD1 (5 bases). The germline V gene encodes CDR1 MNHNS and CDR2 SASEGT. This CDR3 is 14 amino acids long. Trimming shortened V by 10 bases and J by 5 bases, and 20 bases separated the two germline ends.

This clone has only a few counts. This CDR3 is CAWSGGSYMRPEAFF. CDR3 DNA sequence: TGTGCCTGGAGTGGGGGATCATACATGAGGCCTGAAGCTTTCTTT. The chain couples TRBV30 to TRBJ1-1; no clear D. This CDR3 has 15 residues. The V end was cut by 1 base, the J end by 6 bases, with 18 bases between. Germline values: CDR1 GTSNPN, CDR2 SVGIG (reference sequence).

The chain links TRBV4-2 to TRBJ1-1; D unclear. The CDR3 has 13 residues. V lost 4 bases, J lost 0 bases, and 6 bases lay in between. Per germline, CDR1 LGHNA and CDR2 YNFKEQ. DNA of the CDR3: TGTGCCAGCAGCCTATTATTGAACACTGAAGCTTTCTTT. As protein: CASSLLLNTEAFF.

V is TRBV11-2 and J is TRBJ1-1; unclear D gene. CDR3 size: 14 residues. Trimming pared 8 bases from V and 1 base from J, leaving 14 bases between. The germline gives CDR1 SGHAT, CDR2 FQNNGV. The CDR3 sequence is CASRAVAGNTEAFF. The CDR3, as DNA: TGTGCCAGCCGCGCTGTAGCGGGGAACACTGAAGCTTTCTTT.

This rearrangement joins TRBV2 to TRBJ1-5, with TRBD1 matching 8 bases. Germline trimming cut 8 bases from V and 4 bases from J; bases unmatched to any gene: 7. The germline V gene encodes CDR1 SNHLY and CDR2 FYNNEI. This CDR3 has 14 residues. CDR3 in amino acids: CASSRTGRNQPQHF. The CDR3 DNA reads TGTGCCAGCTCTCGGACAGGGAGGAATCAGCCCCAGCATTTT.

This clone was picked up one time. In nucleotides, the CDR3 is TGCGCCAGCAGCCAAGCTAGGGGAACAGGGGGCGATGGCTACACCTTC. Amino acids: CASSQARGTGGDGYTF. This sequence joins TRBV4-3 and TRBJ1-2; 9 bases are a match to TRBD1. The CDR3 length is 16 residues. Trimming removed 1 base from V and 6 bases from J; junction bases left unmatched: 9. The germline V gene encodes CDR1 LGHNA and CDR2 YSLEER.

V usage is TRBV19 and J usage is TRBJ2-1, with a weak D call TRBD1 (6 bases). The germline gives CDR1 LNHDA, CDR2 SQIVND (reference sequence). V shed 3 bases and J shed 6 bases, with 18 bases lying between them. The CDR3 runs to 16 residues. The CDR3 DNA is TGTGCCAGTAGTATTTTAACCGGGACATTGCTCAATGAGCAGTTCTTC. Protein sequence: CASSILTGTLLNEQFF.

The chain links TRBV7-6 to TRBJ1-4; TRBD1 might be the D (5 bases). The CDR3 extends over 15 amino acids. Between the trimmed V and J ends, which lost 1 base and 4 bases, there was a span of 10 bases. From germline, CDR1 is SGHVS and CDR2 FNYEAQ. In DNA, the CDR3 is TGTGCCAGCAGCTTAGGTGGGACCTTTAATGAAAAACTGTTTTTT. Translated: CASSLGGTFNEKLFF.